Presented here are 20 T cell receptor beta chains from one specimen sequenced in a study of cytomegalovirus exposure and HLA in healthy donors. The PCR employed 60 Vbeta primers together with 13 Jbeta primers. TCRdb's table, derived via immunoSEQ multiplex PCR, lists solely in-frame clones and lacks some. The sample has fewer than 70,000 clones, less than 75% seen once; the top ten hold approximately 9.9%. The sample consisted of PBMCs. These receptors all come from a young woman in good health and CMV-seronegative.

The chain combines TRBV7-9 with TRBJ2-1, with 8 bases that match TRBD1. The trim removed 5 bases at V and 0 bases at J, leaving 3 bases unmatched. The germline V gene has CDR1 SEHNR and CDR2 FQNEAQ (reference sequence). The CDR3 covers 15 residues. The CDR3 sequence is CASSRTGGSYNEQFF. Written as DNA, the CDR3 is TGTGCCAGCAGCCGTACAGGGGGCTCCTACAATGAGCAGTTCTTC.

Notes on this clone: A read error may produce the germline difference seen at one junction end. CDR3 bases: TGTGTCAGCAGCCATCTCTCCTATAATTCACCCCTCCACTTT. As protein: CVSSHLSYNSPLHF. The genes are TRBV14 and TRBJ1-6; D is unresolved. CDR3 length: 14 amino acids. CDR1 SGHDN and CDR2 FVKESK come from the germline V gene.

V usage is TRBV27 and J usage is TRBJ2-7, with a possible D match to TRBD2 (6 bases). Deletions cut 0 bases from V and 3 bases from J, with 15 bases between. CDR1 and CDR2 from the germline V gene are MNHEY and SMNVEV (reference sequence). The CDR3 consists of 16 residues. The CDR3, as DNA: TGTGCCAGCAGTTTATCCGCCCAAGGGACTGACTACGAGCAGTACTTC. Translating gives CASSLSAQGTDYEQYF.

The CDR3 sequence: CASGQGYYEQYF. The CDR3 DNA follows: TGTGCCAGCGGACAGGGATACTACGAGCAGTACTTC. The rearrangement links TRBV7-9 to TRBJ2-7; 8 bases line up with TRBD1. V lost 8 bases to trimming and J lost 3 bases; unmatched junction nucleotides: 3. From germline, CDR1 is SEHNR and CDR2 FQNEAQ (reference sequence). The CDR3 totals 12 residues.

The gene calls are TRBV13 and TRBJ2-7, with 8 bases identical to TRBD2. V dropped 5 bases and J dropped 2; count of bases not matched to a gene: 8. The germline gives CDR1 PRHDT, CDR2 FYEKMQ (reference sequence). This CDR3 has 15 residues. CDR3 DNA sequence: TGTGCCAGCAGCCCGCCGACTAGCGAGACCTACGAGCAGTACTTC. This encodes CASSPPTSETYEQYF.

The chain uses TRBV10-1 and TRBJ2-3, with 7 bases matching TRBD1. Losses at the gene ends were 0 bases for V and 6 bases for J; bases not matched to a gene: 12. The CDR3 spans 17 residues. Germline values: CDR1 WNHNN, CDR2 SYGVQD (reference sequence). CDR3 coding DNA: TGCGCCAGCAGTGAGTCGTGGGACAGAGTCCTACATGATACGCAGTATTTT. Protein sequence: CASSESWDRVLHDTQYF.

V and J are TRBV30 and TRBJ2-5, with 9 positions matching TRBD1. The CDR3 is 15 amino acids. Germline V CDR1 and CDR2: GTSNPN, SVGIG (reference sequence). Trimming removed 2 bases from V and 5 bases from J; junction bases left unmatched: 9. For the CDR3, the DNA is TGTGCCTGGAGTTCTACAGGGGGCGTTCGGGAGACCCAGTACTTC. This sequence encodes CAWSSTGGVRETQYF. Filled out from reference TRBV30 and TRBJ2-5, the complete variable domain reads SQTIHQWPATLVQPVGSPLSLECTVEGTSNPNLYWYRQAAGRGLQLLFYSVGIGQISSEVPQNLSASRPQDRQFILSSKKLLLSDSGFYLCAWSSTGGVRETQYFGPGTRLLVL.

As DNA, the CDR3 is TGTGCCAGCAGTCGAGACACCGGGATCGGGCCTGGCTACACCTTC. Translated: CASSRDTGIGPGYTF. The gene calls are TRBV27 and TRBJ1-2; D call uncertain. This CDR3 comprises 15 residues. Germline V gene data show CDR1 as MNHEY and CDR2 as SMNVEV (reference sequence). The V end was cut by 5 bases, the J end by 7 bases, with 20 bases between.

The chain links TRBV2 to TRBJ2-7, with D unclear. This CDR3 has 13 residues. The germline CDR1 and CDR2 sequences are SNHLY and FYNNEI. The germline V and J ends were trimmed by 2 bases and 3 bases, with 8 bases remaining between them. The CDR3 nucleotides are TGTGCCAGCAGTGAATTGGCAGTCTACGAGCAGTACTTC. This sequence encodes CASSELAVYEQYF.

The rearrangement uses TRBV7-9 and TRBJ2-1, with 9 bases lining up with TRBD1. Germline V gene lookup returns CDR1 SEHNR and CDR2 FQNEAQ (reference sequence). CDR3 size: 15 residues. V lost 1 base to trimming and J lost 8 bases; unmatched junction nucleotides: 6. CDR3 in DNA: TGTGCCAGCAGCTTAGTGGGACAGGGAAAGGATGAGCAGTTCTTC. It encodes CASSLVGQGKDEQFF.

CDR3 sequence reads: CASREGQSNNYGYTF. As DNA, the CDR3 is TGTGCCAGTAGAGAAGGACAGAGCAATAACTATGGCTACACCTTC. This sequence joins TRBV19 and TRBJ1-2; D might be TRBD1 (6 bases). From germline, CDR1 is LNHDA and CDR2 SQIVND (reference sequence). V lost 6 bases and J lost 1, with 15 bases in between. CDR3 length equals 15 residues.

This rearrangement joins TRBV10-3 to TRBJ1-2; D is unresolved. This CDR3 spans 15 amino acids. Per germline, CDR1 ENHRY and CDR2 SYGVKD. Trimming removed 5 bases at V and 2 bases at J, with 15 bases between. CDR3 DNA: TGTGCCATCAGTCCCCTCCCGGGATCCAACTATGGCTACACCTTC. Protein sequence: CAISPLPGSNYGYTF.

V is TRBV6-5 and J is TRBJ2-2; a weak D match, TRBD2 (6 bases). Germline V lookup: CDR1 MNHEY, CDR2 SVGAGI. The CDR3 has 14 amino acids. Trimming pared 6 bases from V and 7 bases from J, leaving 15 bases between. In nucleotides, the CDR3 is TGTGCCAGCAGCCCTAGTGCCGGGGGCGGGGAGCTGTTTTTT. Amino acid sequence: CASSPSAGGGELFF.

Note on this clone: This specimen includes other DNA sequences encoding the same CDR3. The genes are TRBV5-1 and TRBJ1-2, with D perhaps matching TRBD1 (5 bases). This CDR3 is 13 amino acids long. Germline CDR1 and CDR2: SGHRS and YFSETQ. Trimming cost V 2 bases and J 5 bases, with 10 bases left between them. In DNA form, the CDR3 reads TGCGCCAGCAGCTTAGGGGAGGGATATGGCTACACCTTC. This encodes CASSLGEGYGYTF.

The chain carries TRBV6-5 and TRBJ2-7; 9 nucleotides align to TRBD1. This CDR3 contains 15 residues. The trim removed 4 bases at V and 4 bases at J, leaving 8 bases unmatched. CDR1 is MNHEY and CDR2 is SVGAGI in the germline V gene. The CDR3 region has the DNA TGTGCCAGCAGTTCAACCTCGACAGGGGGGTACGAGCAGTACTTC. It is translated as CASSSTSTGGYEQYF.

The J gene is TRBJ2-5, the V gene TRBV2; the match to TRBD2 covers 11 bases. V lost 5 bases and J lost 5; bases outside the gene matches: 7. CDR3 length: 15 amino acids. CDR1 and CDR2 (germline): SNHLY, FYNNEI. Written as DNA, the CDR3 is TGTGCCAGCAGTCAAATAGCGGGGGGGCGGGAGACCCAGTACTTC. Its translation is CASSQIAGGRETQYF.

V is TRBV2 and J is TRBJ1-2, with D unclear. Per germline, CDR1 SNHLY and CDR2 FYNNEI. V was pared by 3 bases and J by 4 bases, with 9 bases between. CDR3 length: 13 amino acids. The DNA for the CDR3 is TGTGCCAGCAGTGACGGTTCAATCTATGGCTACACCTTC. Residues: CASSDGSIYGYTF.

The J gene is TRBJ2-7, the V gene TRBV18; D is possibly TRBD1 (5 bases). V lost 1 base and J 7 bases, leaving 14 bases between the germline ends. CDR3 length equals 14 residues. Germline values: CDR1 KGHSH, CDR2 LQKENI. The CDR3, as DNA: TGTGCCAGCTCACCACGGCGTCAGGGTGAAGAGCAGTACTTC. Its translation is CASSPRRQGEEQYF.

The CDR3 region is CASSPSGTGGEQYF. The DNA for the CDR3 is TGTGCCAGCAGTCCATCCGGGACAGGGGGCGAGCAGTACTTC. This chain joins TRBV27 and TRBJ2-7; 11 nucleotides match TRBD1. The CDR3 has 14 residues. CDR1 and CDR2 (germline): MNHEY, SMNVEV (reference sequence). V dropped 5 bases and J dropped 6; count of bases not matched to a gene: 6.

CDR3 residues: CASSVTSGGAKFKQFF. The CDR3 DNA is TGTGCCAGCAGCGTTACTAGCGGGGGAGCAAAATTTAAGCAGTTCTTC. The chain is built from TRBV9 and TRBJ2-1, with 11 bases that match TRBD2. Trimming cost V 2 bases and J 11 bases; bases outside gene matches: 12. CDR1 is SGDLS, CDR2 YYNGEE, per germline. The CDR3 runs to 16 residues.